A single sample gave rise to the 13 T cell receptor beta chains below, sequenced in a study of monozygotic twins with inflammatory bowel disease. TCRdb re-called the 5' RACE reads and gives one entry per CDR3 protein, without DNA. The sample totals 310,000 or so distinct CDR3 sequences. Source material: blood. Every receptor here comes from a human donor with ulcerative colitis or Crohn's disease, or a healthy co-twin of an affected twin (not recorded which).

The CDR3 spells CASSLLPTDTQYF. The gene calls are TRBV5-1 and TRBJ2-3. There are 13 residues in the CDR3. Germline CDR1 is SGHRS and CDR2 is YFSETQ.

The rearrangement joins TRBV7-2 to TRBJ2-4; TCRdb names TRBD2, which stays unverified in the absence of DNA. Germline CDR1 reads SGHTA; CDR2 reads FQGNSA. This CDR3 has 13 residues. CDR3 amino acids: CASSSGSGGIQYF.

The chain joins TRBV6-2 or TRBV6-3 to TRBJ2-1; TCRdb calls TRBD1, which cannot be checked without DNA. Germline V gene lookup returns CDR1 MNHEY and CDR2 SVGEGT. CDR3 length: 14 amino acids. This CDR3 is CASRTGGLYNEQFF.

The chain couples TRBV5-1 to TRBJ2-1; no DNA is available, so the TRBD1 call from TCRdb remains unchecked. Looked up from germline, CDR1 is SGHRS and CDR2 is YFSETQ. The CDR3 has 15 amino acids. CDR3 amino acids: CASSSTGGRNNEQFF.

The V gene is TRBV12-3 or TRBV12-4, the J gene TRBJ2-1; TCRdb's D call, TRBD1, is unchecked because there is no DNA. The CDR3 spans 15 residues. CDR3 loop: CASSPYRGPYNEQFF.

V and J are TRBV20-1 and TRBJ2-7. In germline, CDR1 is DFQATT, CDR2 SNEGSKA (reference sequence). This CDR3 has 14 amino acids. The CDR3 loop reads CSARDFDSQYEQYF.

CDR3 protein: CASSLGTRNQPQHF. The chain employs TRBV7-9 and TRBJ1-5. Germline V gives CDR1 SEHNR, CDR2 FQNEAQ (reference sequence). CDR3 length: 14 amino acids.

The V call is TRBV18, the J call TRBJ2-7; the D call of TRBD1 rests on TCRdb alone, since no DNA is present to check it. The CDR3 runs to 15 residues. The germline CDR1 and CDR2 sequences are KGHSH and LQKENI. CDR3 residues: CASSPGQLSSYEQYF. The variable domain in full, with the rest retrieved from reference TRBV18 and TRBJ2-7, is NAGVMQNPRHLVRRRGQEARLRCSPMKGHSHVYWYRQLPEEGLKFMVYLQKENIIDESGMPKERFSAEFPKEGPSILRIQQVVRGDSAAYFCASSPGQLSSYEQYFGPGTRLTVT.

The chain has TRBV7-8 and TRBJ1-2; checking the TCRdb D call of TRBD1 is not possible without DNA. The CDR3 length is 16 residues. Germline CDR1 SGHVS, CDR2 FQNEAQ. CDR3 amino acids: CASSIAHLQGDYGYTF.

This sequence joins TRBV12-3 or TRBV12-4 and TRBJ1-5. This CDR3 has 14 amino acids. CDR3 sequence reads: CASTGAYSNQPQHF.

V usage is TRBV25-1 and J usage is TRBJ2-6. Per the germline V gene, CDR1 is MGHDK and CDR2 is SYGVNS. CDR3 length: 16 residues. CDR3 protein: CASGWSRRSGANVLTF.

The CDR3 sequence is CASRSTDLNTEAFF. V usage is TRBV12-3 or TRBV12-4 and J usage is TRBJ1-1. The CDR3 is made up of 14 amino acids.

This CDR3 is CASSLIDRGRDGYTF. The J gene is TRBJ1-2, the V gene TRBV27; the D call of TRBD1 rests on TCRdb alone, since no DNA is present to check it. The CDR3 is 15 residues long. CDR1 is MNHEY and CDR2 is SMNVEV in the germline V gene (reference sequence).